This TCR beta chain was observed in a study of blood T cell repertoires in COVID-19. Overall study: Sites across the United States, Italy and Spain contributed samples from acute and convalescent COVID-19. The analysed material was cDNA or gDNA that came from T cells, B-cell-depleted T cells, or PBMCs.

V lost 6 bases to trimming and J lost 1 base; unmatched junction nucleotides: 4. Germline V gene lookup returns CDR1 MNHEY and CDR2 SMNVEV (reference sequence). This CDR3 spans 16 amino acids. Under the authors' procedure: Reference gene primer amplification gave estimated nucleated cell counts. TCRdb's table, derived via immunoSEQ multiplex PCR, lists solely in-frame clones and lacks some. V, J and clone size are those of that table, while D and trimming were read from the DNA. This sample carries 20,000 to 30,000 clones, 90% of them seen once, and the ten largest clones take roughly 7.6%. The clonotype was recovered from a human donor in a cohort sampled during active COVID-19. The J gene is TRBJ2-1, the V gene TRBV27, with 12 nucleotides matching TRBD1. The sequenced sample consisted of peripheral blood. The CDR3 DNA sequence: TGTGCCAGCAGGGGGGACAGGGGGCGATCCTACAATGAGCAGTTCTTC. Protein sequence: CASRGDRGRSYNEQFF.